Shown below are 14 T cell receptor beta chains from a single sample sequenced in a study of cytomegalovirus exposure and HLA in healthy donors. Primers included in the PCR were 60 Vbeta and 13 Jbeta primers. The assay was immunoSEQ multiplex PCR, and TCRdb's table has in-frame clones only and misses some. The repertoire has about 190,000 clones, approximately 81% of them found once; the top ten carry around 4%. Sequencing used PBMCs. Source of these receptors: a man aged 45-65 years in good health and CMV-seronegative.

The J gene is TRBJ2-3, the V gene TRBV7-2; no clear D gene. CDR1 is SGHTA, CDR2 FQGNSA, per germline. The CDR3 is 15 residues long. Trimming took off 2 bases at V and 2 bases at J, with 11 bases between the two ends. CDR3 in DNA: TGTGCCAGCAGCTTAAGAGCTTCACCCACAGATACGCAGTATTTT. It translates to CASSLRASPTDTQYF.

The CDR3 bases are TGTGCCAGCAGCTTGGAATGGACAGGGGGCAATGAGCAGTTCTTC. Its translation is CASSLEWTGGNEQFF. The chain couples TRBV7-8 to TRBJ2-1; 10 bases line up with TRBD1. Germline V gene sequence: CDR1 SGHVS, CDR2 FQNEAQ. This CDR3 has 15 residues. The junction had 5 bases not matched to a gene; V was cut back by 3 bases and J by 6 bases.

The chain is built from TRBV18 and TRBJ2-4, with 10 bases that match TRBD1. V trimming: 6 bases; J trimming: 7 bases; junction bases outside the gene matches: 6. The germline V gene has CDR1 KGHSH and CDR2 LQKENI. The CDR3 spans 14 residues. The CDR3 protein is CASSGTGDTNIQYF. CDR3 nucleotide sequence: TGTGCCAGCTCCGGGACAGGGGATACGAACATTCAGTACTTC.

The chain links TRBV11-2 to TRBJ2-3; D may be TRBD2 (7 bases). There are 16 residues in the CDR3. Per the germline V gene, CDR1 is SGHAT and CDR2 is FQNNGV. V shed 6 bases and J shed 6 bases, with 22 bases lying between them. Written as DNA, the CDR3 is TGTGCCAGCAGTACATCCGCGGGGGCCCGAGGGGATACGCAGTATTTT. The encoded protein is CASSTSAGARGDTQYF.

The rearrangement links TRBV9 to TRBJ1-3; D is possibly TRBD1 (5 bases). Between the trimmed V and J ends, which lost 6 bases and 4 bases, there was a span of 20 bases. The CDR3 consists of 16 residues. Looked up from germline, CDR1 is SGDLS and CDR2 is YYNGEE. As DNA, the CDR3 is TGTGCCAGCACTAGACAGTCAATACCTCCCGGAAACACCATATATTTT. Translation gives CASTRQSIPPGNTIYF.

The rearrangement joins TRBV9 to TRBJ2-3, with 9 bases fitting TRBD2. J was trimmed by 5 bases and V by 0 bases; bases with no gene match: 7. Germline V gene data show CDR1 as SGDLS and CDR2 as YYNGEE. The length of the CDR3 is 16 residues. The CDR3 reads CASSVGAGGELDTQYF. CDR3 nucleotides: TGTGCCAGCAGCGTAGGAGCGGGGGGCGAGTTAGATACGCAGTATTTT.

The chain carries TRBV9 and TRBJ1-3; D not certain. CDR1 SGDLS and CDR2 YYNGEE come from the germline V gene. Trimming left V 0 bases short and J 5 bases short, with 9 bases between. The CDR3 is 14 amino acids. CDR3 loop: CASSVGQVRNTIYF. CDR3 nucleotides: TGTGCCAGCAGCGTAGGGCAAGTTAGAAACACCATATATTTT.

This clone was recorded only once. The chain links TRBV7-2 to TRBJ2-3, with a weak D call TRBD2 (6 bases). The CDR3 is 16 amino acids. Germline V CDR1 and CDR2: SGHTA, FQGNSA. V lost 4 bases and J 0 bases, leaving 14 bases between the germline ends. Here the CDR3 DNA reads TGTGCCAGCAGCTCCGTCGGTAGCGGTAGCACAGATACGCAGTATTTT. This encodes CASSSVGSGSTDTQYF.

The chain carries TRBV11-1 and TRBJ2-7, with 10 bases that match TRBD2. V lost 5 bases to trimming and J lost 3 bases; unmatched junction nucleotides: 7. Germline-derived CDR1 and CDR2 are SGHAT and FQDESV (reference sequence). The CDR3 has 15 amino acids. CDR3 loop: CASSRAGGPLYEQYF. CDR3 nucleotides: TGTGCCAGCAGCAGAGCGGGGGGGCCTCTCTACGAGCAGTACTTC.

The CDR3 spells CSVRVGGSYEQYF. The CDR3 coding sequence is TGCAGCGTCCGGGTTGGAGGGTCCTACGAGCAGTACTTC. The chain links TRBV29-1 to TRBJ2-7; the D gene is possibly TRBD2 (6 bases). The CDR3 loop spans 13 amino acids. Germline V gene data show CDR1 as SQVTM and CDR2 as ANQGSEA. Trimming removed 6 bases at V and 1 base at J, with 13 bases between.

This rearrangement joins TRBV10-3 to TRBJ1-2; D is perhaps TRBD1 (6 bases). The CDR3 is 13 residues long. Germline assignment: CDR1 ENHRY and CDR2 SYGVKD. Trimming removed 4 bases from V and 8 bases from J, with 14 bases in between. CDR3 coding DNA: TGTGCCATCAGTGGGGCGGGGGCCTGGGGCTACACCTTC. Its translation: CAISGAGAWGYTF.

For this clone: An end of the junction does not agree with germline; a read error may underlie this. The chain has TRBV20-1 and TRBJ1-6; D uncertain. The CDR3 is made up of 11 amino acids. Germline assignment: CDR1 DFQATT and CDR2 SNEGSKA (reference sequence). CDR3 sequence reads: CSARDLEELNF. For the CDR3, the DNA is TGCAGTGCTAGAGATTTGGAGGAATTAAACTTT.

The V and J genes are TRBV9 and TRBJ2-2, with a weak D call TRBD2 (7 bases). Germline loops: CDR1 SGDLS, CDR2 YYNGEE. CDR3 size: 16 residues. V dropped 4 bases and J dropped 1 base, with 14 bases sitting between them. This CDR3 is CASSLGGTRNTGELFF. CDR3 coding DNA: TGTGCCAGCAGCCTCGGGGGGACAAGGAACACCGGGGAGCTGTTTTTT.

The chain couples TRBV4-3 to TRBJ1-2, with D perhaps TRBD1 (5 bases). The CDR3 sequence is 15 residues long. The germline V and J ends were trimmed by 6 bases and 7 bases, with 21 bases remaining between them. The germline V gene has CDR1 LGHNA and CDR2 YSLEER. The CDR3 here is CASSSSRDALAGYTF. The CDR3 DNA reads as TGCGCCAGCAGTTCGAGCAGGGATGCACTAGCTGGCTACACCTTC.